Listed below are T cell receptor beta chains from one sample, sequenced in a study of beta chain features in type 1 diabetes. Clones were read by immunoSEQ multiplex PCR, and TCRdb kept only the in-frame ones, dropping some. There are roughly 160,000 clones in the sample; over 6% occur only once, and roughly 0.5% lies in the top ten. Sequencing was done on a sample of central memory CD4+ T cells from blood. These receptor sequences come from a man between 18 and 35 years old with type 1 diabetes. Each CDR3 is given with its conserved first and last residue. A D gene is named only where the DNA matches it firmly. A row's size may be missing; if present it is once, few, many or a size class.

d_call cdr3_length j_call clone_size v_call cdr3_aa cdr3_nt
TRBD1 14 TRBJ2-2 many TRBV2 CASLGQGVAGELFF TGTGCCAGCTTGGGACAGGGGGTAGCCGGGGAGCTGTTTTTT
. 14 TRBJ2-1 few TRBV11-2 CASSPNGGGSEQFF TGTGCCAGCAGCCCAAACGGGGGTGGGAGTGAGCAGTTCTTC
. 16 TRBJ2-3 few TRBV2 CASSEERALIADTQYF TGTGCCAGCAGTGAAGAGAGAGCCCTAATTGCAGATACGCAGTATTTT
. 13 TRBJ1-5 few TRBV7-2 CASSLESGQPQHF TGTGCCAGCAGCTTAGAAAGCGGTCAGCCCCAGCATTTT
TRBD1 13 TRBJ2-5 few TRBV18 CASSPGTEETQYF TGTGCCAGCTCTCCCGGGACAGAAGAGACCCAGTACTTC
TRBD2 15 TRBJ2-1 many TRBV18 CASCQTSGKGYEQFF TGTGCCAGCTGTCAGACTAGCGGGAAAGGTTATGAGCAGTTCTTC
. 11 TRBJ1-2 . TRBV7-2 CASSGGAGYTF TGTGCCAGCAGCGGAGGAGCTGGCTACACCTTC
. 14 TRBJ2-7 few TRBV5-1 CASSVGDTTLEQYF TGCGCCAGCAGCGTGGGAGACACCACCCTTGAGCAGTACTTC
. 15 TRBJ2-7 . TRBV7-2 CASSTGGPLSYEQYF TGTGCCAGCAGCACCGGGGGGCCCCTCTCCTACGAGCAGTACTTC
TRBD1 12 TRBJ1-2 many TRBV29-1 CSAGDRIYGYTF TGCAGCGCAGGGGACAGGATCTATGGCTACACCTTC
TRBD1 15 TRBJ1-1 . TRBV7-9 CASNPGQGVDTEAFF TGTGCCAGCAACCCGGGACAGGGTGTAGACACTGAAGCTTTCTTT
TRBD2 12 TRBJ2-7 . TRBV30 CALTGGAHEQYF TGTGCCCTCACGGGGGGGGCCCACGAGCAGTACTTC
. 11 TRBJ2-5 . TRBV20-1 CSATRGKTQYF TGCAGTGCTACCCGGGGAAAGACCCAGTACTTC
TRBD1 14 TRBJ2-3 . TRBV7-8 CASSVAGQVNTQYF TGTGCCAGCAGCGTAGCAGGACAGGTCAACACGCAGTATTTT
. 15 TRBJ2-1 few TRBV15 CATSTDTNSYNEQFF TGTGCCACTTCGACGGACACTAACTCCTACAATGAGCAGTTCTTC
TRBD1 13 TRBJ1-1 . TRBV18 CASSLGTGIEAFF TGTGCCAGCTCACTGGGGACAGGAATCGAGGCTTTCTTT
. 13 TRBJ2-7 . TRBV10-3 CAIRGQPAYEQYF TGTGCCATCAGGGGACAACCTGCCTACGAGCAGTACTTC
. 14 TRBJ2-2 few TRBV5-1 CASSLDISTGELFF TGCGCCAGCAGCTTGGACATTTCGACCGGGGAGCTGTTTTTT
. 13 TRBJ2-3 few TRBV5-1 CASSFMTGDTQYF TGCGCCAGCAGCTTCATGACTGGCGATACGCAGTATTTT
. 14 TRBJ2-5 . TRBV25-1 CASSEIGGEETQYF TGTGCCAGCAGTGAAATAGGGGGAGAAGAGACCCAGTACTTC
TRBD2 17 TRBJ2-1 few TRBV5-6 CASSLVPSGSSYNEQFF TGTGCCAGCAGCTTGGTTCCCAGCGGGAGCTCCTACAATGAGCAGTTCTTC
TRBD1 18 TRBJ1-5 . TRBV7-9 CASSTRSGSRGLCQPQHF TGTGCCAGCAGCACAAGAAGCGGCTCCAGGGGGCTGTGTCAGCCCCAGCATTTT
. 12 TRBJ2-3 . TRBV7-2 CASSFRSEPQYF TGTGCCAGCAGCTTTCGATCCGAGCCGCAGTATTTT
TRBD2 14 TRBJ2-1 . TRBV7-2 CASRRGGLYNEQFF TGTGCCAGCCGCCGGGGGGGCCTCTACAATGAGCAGTTCTTC
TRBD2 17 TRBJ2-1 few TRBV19 CASSKGLAGYRDGEQFF TGTGCCAGTAGTAAGGGACTAGCGGGGTACCGCGACGGTGAGCAGTTCTTC
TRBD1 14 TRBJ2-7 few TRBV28 CASRRGQGSYEQYF TGTGCCAGCAGAAGGGGACAGGGCTCCTACGAGCAGTACTTC
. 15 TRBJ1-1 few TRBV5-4 CASSLGLSMNTEAFF TGTGCCAGCAGCTTGGGTCTTTCTATGAACACTGAAGCTTTCTTT
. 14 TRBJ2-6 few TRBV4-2 CASSQAMGANVLTF TGTGCCAGCAGCCAAGCAATGGGGGCCAACGTCCTGACTTTC